Listed below are T cell receptor beta chains from one sample, sequenced in a study of cytomegalovirus exposure and HLA in healthy donors. The assay was immunoSEQ multiplex PCR, and TCRdb's table has in-frame clones only and misses some. The sample has under 55,000 clones, about three quarters seen once; the top ten hold 2.5% to 3%. The sequenced sample consisted of PBMCs. Source of these receptors: a man younger than 35 in good health and CMV-seronegative. The CDR3 runs from the conserved cysteine through the conserved F or W. The D gene is left open where the match is weak. Only some rows state a clone size, as once, few, many or a class for expanded clones.

v_gene: TRBV5-1; d_gene: NA; j_gene: TRBJ1-4; abundance: NA; CDR3aa: CASSSWTGEKLFF; CDR3nt: TGCGCCAGCAGCTCCTGGACGGGGGAAAAACTGTTTTTT
v_gene: TRBV7-2; d_gene: TRBD1; j_gene: TRBJ1-1; abundance: NA; CDR3aa: CASSSDRGRTEAFF; CDR3nt: TGTGCCAGCAGCTCTGACAGGGGGCGAACTGAAGCTTTCTTT
v_gene: TRBV7-6; d_gene: NA; j_gene: TRBJ2-2; abundance: NA; CDR3aa: CASSFKGGHTGELFF; CDR3nt: TGTGCCAGCAGCTTTAAAGGCGGGCACACCGGGGAGCTGTTTTTT
v_gene: TRBV5-4; d_gene: TRBD1; j_gene: TRBJ1-1; abundance: few; CDR3aa: CASSSWTGGPHTEAFF; CDR3nt: TGTGCCAGCAGCTCCTGGACAGGGGGCCCCCACACTGAAGCTTTCTTT
v_gene: TRBV6-5; d_gene: NA; j_gene: TRBJ2-7; abundance: NA; CDR3aa: CASSYSRGGYEQYF; CDR3nt: TGTGCCAGCAGTTACTCTAGGGGTGGCTACGAGCAGTACTTC
v_gene: TRBV6-6; d_gene: TRBD1; j_gene: TRBJ2-7; abundance: few; CDR3aa: CASNDMGTVGAYEQYF; CDR3nt: TGTGCCAGCAACGACATGGGGACAGTGGGGGCCTACGAGCAGTACTTC
v_gene: TRBV7-9; d_gene: TRBD1; j_gene: TRBJ1-1; abundance: few; CDR3aa: CASSITGTGGTEAFF; CDR3nt: TGTGCCAGCAGCATTACCGGGACAGGGGGTACTGAAGCTTTCTTT
v_gene: TRBV28; d_gene: NA; j_gene: TRBJ2-1; abundance: once; CDR3aa: CASTLGGTSSYNEQFF; CDR3nt: TGTGCCAGCACTCTCGGCGGGACGAGCTCCTACAATGAGCAGTTCTTC
v_gene: TRBV10-3; d_gene: NA; j_gene: TRBJ1-2; abundance: NA; CDR3aa: CAIRPGGPYGYTF; CDR3nt: TGTGCCATCAGACCGGGAGGGCCCTATGGCTACACCTTC
v_gene: TRBV9; d_gene: TRBD1; j_gene: TRBJ1-2; abundance: NA; CDR3aa: CASSAGGAASYGYTF; CDR3nt: TGTGCCAGCAGCGCAGGGGGCGCAGCCTCCTATGGCTACACCTTC
v_gene: TRBV6-4; d_gene: NA; j_gene: TRBJ1-2; abundance: NA; CDR3aa: CASSDFANTPGYTF; CDR3nt: TGTGCCAGCAGTGACTTCGCAAACACGCCGGGCTACACCTTC
v_gene: TRBV4-1; d_gene: NA; j_gene: TRBJ2-7; abundance: NA; CDR3aa: CASSQGSGTRYEQYF; CDR3nt: TGCGCCAGCAGCCAAGGCTCCGGGACTCGCTACGAGCAGTACTTC
v_gene: TRBV6-7; d_gene: TRBD1; j_gene: TRBJ1-1; abundance: NA; CDR3aa: CASSSPGQGVVAFF; CDR3nt: TGTGCCAGCAGTTCTCCGGGACAGGGCGTTGTAGCTTTCTTT
v_gene: TRBV9; d_gene: TRBD1; j_gene: TRBJ1-2; abundance: NA; CDR3aa: CASSVYDRGYGYTF; CDR3nt: TGTGCCAGCAGCGTTTACGACAGGGGCTATGGCTACACCTTC
v_gene: TRBV5-1; d_gene: TRBD1; j_gene: TRBJ1-4; abundance: NA; CDR3aa: CASSLIGTGNEKLFF; CDR3nt: TGCGCCAGCAGCTTGATAGGGACAGGGAATGAAAAACTGTTTTTT
v_gene: TRBV6-5; d_gene: NA; j_gene: TRBJ1-5; abundance: NA; CDR3aa: CASSYSRDSNQPQHF; CDR3nt: TGTGCCAGCAGTTACTCAAGAGATAGCAATCAGCCCCAGCATTTT
v_gene: TRBV29-1; d_gene: TRBD2; j_gene: TRBJ2-1; abundance: once; CDR3aa: CSVGRGSSYNEQFF; CDR3nt: TGCAGCGTTGGTCGCGGGAGCTCCTACAATGAGCAGTTCTTC
v_gene: TRBV30; d_gene: TRBD1; j_gene: TRBJ1-4; abundance: NA; CDR3aa: CAWSGRGPTNEKLFF; CDR3nt: TGTGCCTGGAGTGGGAGGGGGCCTACTAATGAAAAACTGTTTTTT